Listed below are T cell receptor beta chains from one sample, sequenced in a study of blood T cell repertoires in COVID-19. Clones were read by immunoSEQ multiplex PCR, and TCRdb kept only the in-frame ones, dropping some. The profile shows some 150,000 clones, approximately 90% of them singletons. Material: PBMCs or T cells enriched from blood (not recorded which). The receptors come from a young woman who had recovered from COVID-19. The conserved cysteine and the conserved F or W are not part of the CDR3 here.

V gene | CDR3 protein
TRBV28 | ASSRHQNEKLF
TRBV28 | ASSGTGRETQY
TRBV29-1 | SVVEGRGLYEQY
TRBV19 | ASSIQGASTGELF
TRBV18 | ASSREPNQPQH
TRBV6-5 | ASSYPARGETQY
TRBV6-5 | ASSFRGQGEQY
TRBV27 | ASRRGSLSTDTQY
TRBV5-5 | ASSLGFTGGIYEQY
TRBV28 | ASSAPPGRTVWYEQY
TRBV29-1 | SVEFPGVNYGYT
TRBV19 | ASRTGTGNSPLH
TRBV6-5 | ASRGQFLETQY
TRBV2 | ASSPPGQGPGELF
TRBV7-9 | ASSSTQNTEAF
TRBV7-9 | ASSFSREQY
TRBV5-1 | ASSLTSAAVYNEQF
TRBV30 | AWGPSQETQY
TRBV3-1/TRBV3-2 | ASSQASGGGQPQH
TRBV7-9 | ASSILAGRTDTQY
TRBV7-3 | ASSPGTSGIIGEQF
TRBV18 | ASSPDSSYTEAF
TRBV11-2 | ASSSTGGTLDEQY
TRBV18 | ASSPLRVDTQY
TRBV4-3 | ASSREGYNEQF
TRBV5-6 | ASSLVTSGLYNEQF
TRBV6-5 | ASSYSTNVEQY
TRBV28 | ASSLGQVRFTDTQY
TRBV9 | ASSVNSRGAGRNTIY
TRBV19 | ASSLFLVAGKEKLF
TRBV25-1 | ASSGSEAHNSYEQY
TRBV7-9 | ASSRSPVRQETQY
TRBV30 | ASTDRMNTEAF
TRBV6-6 | ASSNEPSYYEQY
TRBV9 | ASSVADNEQF
TRBV19 | ASSLTGGHNEQF
TRBV20-1 | SASHRGGYGYT
TRBV27 | ASSLGAFGANQETQY
TRBV6-6 | ASSPGEGYNEQF
TRBV7-9 | ASSLAGLAGDEQF
TRBV5-4 | ASSLIGREDTQY
TRBV28 | ASSSRDSLTGELF
TRBV6-5 | ASSYSGADTDTQY
TRBV4-2 | ASSQDRQGKKSPLH
TRBV13 | ASSFLAGGLWNEQF
TRBV6-8 | ASSSGPLDTQY